Each of the 31 T cell receptor beta chains below was sequenced from the same sample in a study of blood T cell repertoires in COVID-19. TCRdb's copy holds only in-frame clones and misses some; the assay was immunoSEQ multiplex PCR. The table records tens of thousands of clones, roughly 89% of them present only once. The sample taken for sequencing was peripheral blood. These receptors all stem from a woman older than 75 with active or convalescent COVID-19.

V and J are TRBV9 and TRBJ2-2; 11 nucleotides line up with TRBD2. The CDR3 is 17 residues long. Per germline, CDR1 SGDLS and CDR2 YYNGEE. The V and J ends lost 4 bases and 1 base, in that order; junction bases with no gene match: 6. CDR3: CASSSRGTSGNTGELFF. As DNA, the CDR3 is TGTGCCAGCAGCTCACGCGGGACTAGCGGGAACACCGGGGAGCTGTTTTTT.

This clone was counted once. The rearrangement links TRBV19 to TRBJ1-2; no firm D call. The germline V gene has CDR1 LNHDA and CDR2 SQIVND (reference sequence). The CDR3 is 15 amino acids. V was pared by 5 bases and J by 1 base, with 14 bases between. The CDR3 here is CASSLRHLNNYGYTF. The CDR3 DNA reads TGTGCCAGTAGTCTGCGACACCTTAATAACTATGGCTACACCTTC.

The chain uses TRBV4-3 and TRBJ2-3, with D perhaps matching TRBD1 (5 bases). The V gene lost 4 bases and the J gene lost 0 bases, with 11 bases spanning the gap. This CDR3 is built from 15 residues. The V gene's germline CDR1 is LGHNA and CDR2 YSLEER. The CDR3 region is CASSPHGASTDTQYF. CDR3 sequence (DNA): TGCGCCAGCAGCCCCCATGGGGCTAGCACAGATACGCAGTATTTT.

The chain links TRBV28 to TRBJ1-4; 8 bases match TRBD1. The CDR3 extends over 14 amino acids. The V gene end was trimmed by 3 bases and the J gene end by 8 bases; junction bases not matched to a gene: 5. Germline CDR1 and CDR2: MDHEN and SYDVKM. CDR3 nucleotide sequence: TGTGCCAGCAGTTTCACAGGGGGTCGAGAAAAACTGTTTTTT. Translation gives CASSFTGGREKLFF. Full variable domain (missing parts from reference TRBV28 and TRBJ1-4): DVKVTQSSRYLVKRTGEKVFLECVQDMDHENMFWYRQDPGLGLRLIYFSYDVKMKEKGDIPEGYSVSREKKERFSLILESASTNQTSMYLCASSFTGGREKLFFGSGTQLSVL.

The chain has TRBV7-2 and TRBJ2-1; a possible D gene is TRBD1 (6 bases). Germline lookup yields CDR1 SGHTA and CDR2 FQGNSA. CDR3 length: 14 residues. V was shortened by 5 bases and J by 5 bases, with 13 bases between the two germline ends. The CDR3 loop is CASSRRTVNNEQFF. CDR3 coding DNA: TGTGCCAGCAGCCGCAGGACAGTGAACAATGAGCAGTTCTTC. Full variable domain (remainder filled in from reference TRBV7-2 and TRBJ2-1): GAGVSQSPSNKVTEKGKDVELRCDPISGHTALYWYRQSLGQGLEFLIYFQGNSAPDKSGLPSDRFSAERTGGSVSTLTIQRTQQEDSAVYLCASSRRTVNNEQFFGPGTRLTVL.

This chain joins TRBV7-9 and TRBJ1-5; 7 bases agree with TRBD1. V trimming: 4 bases; J trimming: 6 bases; junction bases outside the gene matches: 18. This CDR3 comprises 18 residues. Germline loops: CDR1 SEHNR, CDR2 FQNEAQ (reference sequence). The CDR3 coding sequence is TGTGCCAGCAGCTCTGGGTTAGGGCAGGGGGAAGACGGTCAGCCCCAGCATTTT. This encodes CASSSGLGQGEDGQPQHF.

The J gene is TRBJ1-5, the V gene TRBV5-5, with D uncertain. In germline, CDR1 is SGHKS, CDR2 YYEKEE (reference sequence). Deletions cut 1 base from V and 2 bases from J, with 7 bases between. The CDR3 loop spans 14 amino acids. Here the CDR3 reads CASSLPGGNQPQHF. The CDR3 coding sequence is TGTGCCAGCAGCTTGCCCGGAGGCAATCAGCCCCAGCATTTT.

The chain joins TRBV5-1 to TRBJ2-7, with 9 bases lining up with TRBD1. Germline CDR1 and CDR2: SGHRS and YFSETQ. The length of the CDR3 is 16 residues. V was clipped by 4 bases and J by 0 bases; unmatched bases: 8. The CDR3 DNA sequence: TGCGCCAGCAGCCCACAGGGGGCCGCTAACTCCTACGAGCAGTACTTC. Amino acid sequence: CASSPQGAANSYEQYF.

This chain's CDR3 is CASSPGVRAAYEQYF. The CDR3 DNA follows: TGTGCCAGCAGCCCCGGGGTACGGGCCGCCTACGAGCAGTACTTC. This chain uses TRBV7-9 with TRBJ2-7; weak D call: TRBD2 (5 bases). V lost 5 bases to trimming and J lost 2 bases, with 16 bases between them. There are 15 residues in the CDR3. Germline lookup yields CDR1 SEHNR and CDR2 FQNEAQ (reference sequence).

CDR3 residues: CASSLKSSYEQYF. In nucleotides, the CDR3 is TGTGCCAGCAGTTTAAAGAGCTCCTACGAGCAGTACTTC. The chain employs TRBV28 and TRBJ2-7; D is ambiguous. The length of the CDR3 is 13 residues. V lost 2 bases to trimming and J lost 0 bases, with 5 bases between them. CDR1 is MDHEN, CDR2 SYDVKM, per germline.

The rearrangement joins TRBV19 to TRBJ2-3; the D gene is possibly TRBD2 (6 bases). The germline V gene has CDR1 LNHDA and CDR2 SQIVND (reference sequence). The CDR3 covers 15 residues. Trimming left V 6 bases short and J 3 bases short, with 16 bases between. CDR3 DNA: TGTGCCAGTAGGGCCTTGGCGGGGTGGACAGATACGCAGTATTTT. This sequence encodes CASRALAGWTDTQYF.

This clone has more than one count but fewer than ten. The chain carries TRBV5-4 and TRBJ1-3; D gene ambiguous. Germline loops: CDR1 SGHNT, CDR2 YYREEE (reference sequence). The CDR3 spans 15 residues. V was trimmed by 4 bases and J by 0 bases, leaving 11 bases between them. Here the CDR3 DNA reads TGTGCCAGCAGCCCAGGACTGAACTCTGGAAACACCATATATTTT. Translation: CASSPGLNSGNTIYF.

The chain couples TRBV2 to TRBJ1-6; TRBD1 is a possible D gene (6 bases). This CDR3 comprises 15 residues. Trimming removed 2 bases from V and 7 bases from J, with 12 bases in between. Per germline, CDR1 SNHLY and CDR2 FYNNEI. The CDR3 loop reads CASSERLQGNSPLHF. The CDR3 DNA reads as TGTGCCAGCAGTGAAAGATTACAGGGAAATTCACCCCTCCACTTT.

In the case of this clone: Its ends do not fully match the called genes, so a read error is possible. The rearrangement links TRBV29-1 to TRBJ1-5, with 9 bases aligning to TRBD1. CDR1 is SQVTM, CDR2 ANQGSEA, per germline. The CDR3 is made up of 15 amino acids. CDR3 sequence: CSVQEGTGFGQPQHF. In DNA form, the CDR3 reads TGCAGCGTTCAAGAAGGGACAGGGTTTGGCCAGCCCCAGCATTTT.

This clone was seen only once. V usage is TRBV24-1 and J usage is TRBJ2-2, with D maybe TRBD1 (6 bases). This CDR3 spans 15 amino acids. V lost 4 bases, J lost 1 base, and 9 bases lay in between. Germline CDR1 is KGHDR and CDR2 is SFDVKD. CDR3 bases: TGTGCCACCAGTGACGCAGGGGAGAACACCGGGGAGCTGTTTTTT. The encoded protein is CATSDAGENTGELFF.

The chain has TRBV28 and TRBJ1-4; D gene unclear. Germline CDR1 is MDHEN and CDR2 is SYDVKM. Trimming took off 3 bases at V and 7 bases at J, with 18 bases between the two ends. The CDR3 is 16 residues long. CDR3 protein: CASSFPRGLGFEKLFF. The DNA for the CDR3 is TGTGCCAGCAGTTTCCCTCGGGGTCTTGGGTTTGAAAAACTGTTTTTT.

The rearrangement uses TRBV7-2 and TRBJ2-3, with D tentatively TRBD1 (6 bases). CDR3 length: 16 residues. V lost 1 base and J 6 bases, leaving 17 bases between the germline ends. Germline values: CDR1 SGHTA, CDR2 FQGNSA. The DNA of the CDR3 is TGTGCCAGCAGCTTAGATCCGCAAGCTAGGGGGGATACGCAGTATTTT. It translates to CASSLDPQARGDTQYF.

The chain carries TRBV24-1 and TRBJ2-1; possible D gene TRBD2, 6 bases. Germline V gene sequence: CDR1 KGHDR, CDR2 SFDVKD. The CDR3 runs 15 residues. Trimming removed 2 bases from V and 8 bases from J, with 15 bases in between. The CDR3 protein is CATSDSGREYDEQFF. CDR3 DNA: TGTGCCACCAGTGATTCGGGGCGGGAATACGATGAGCAGTTCTTC.

This clone was counted a few times. This sequence joins TRBV4-3 and TRBJ1-1; 8 nucleotides agree with TRBD1. Germline loops: CDR1 LGHNA, CDR2 YSLEER. J was trimmed by 2 bases and V by 2 bases; bases with no gene match: 4. This CDR3 has 15 residues. The CDR3 region has the DNA TGCGCCAGCAGCCAACTGACAGGGGTCAACACTGAAGCTTTCTTT. Protein: CASSQLTGVNTEAFF.

The chain uses TRBV5-4 and TRBJ2-1; TRBD2 matches at 9 bases. CDR1 is SGHNT, CDR2 YYREEE, per germline (reference sequence). The CDR3 loop spans 16 amino acids. Germline trimming cut 0 bases from V and 7 bases from J; bases unmatched to any gene: 8. The CDR3 here is CASSLGGAGGENEQFF. The CDR3 bases are TGTGCCAGCAGCTTGGGGGGCGCGGGAGGGGAGAATGAGCAGTTCTTC.

The rearrangement uses TRBV19 and TRBJ1-6; the D gene is possibly TRBD1 (5 bases). The CDR3 contains 14 residues. Trimming took 6 bases from V and 4 from J, leaving 10 bases between them. The germline gives CDR1 LNHDA, CDR2 SQIVND (reference sequence). For the CDR3, the DNA is TGTGCCAGTAGCCCGGGACTGTATAATTCACCCCTCCACTTT. Amino acid sequence: CASSPGLYNSPLHF.

This chain links TRBV6-2 or TRBV6-3 with TRBJ2-7; 10 nucleotides agree with TRBD1. CDR1 is MNHEY and CDR2 is SVGEGT in the germline V gene. V shed 5 bases and J 3 bases; nucleotides not matched to a gene: 16. The CDR3 length is 18 residues. The CDR3 nucleotides are TGTGCCAGCAGTCGGGGGCGGGACAGGGGCCGACAAAACTACGAGCAGTACTTC. Its translation: CASSRGRDRGRQNYEQYF.

The genes are TRBV28 and TRBJ2-3; D call uncertain. Deletions cut 5 bases from V and 1 base from J, with 7 bases between. The CDR3 loop spans 13 amino acids. Germline CDR1 and CDR2: MDHEN and SYDVKM. CDR3 sequence: CASSRGGTDTQYF. The CDR3 nucleotides read TGTGCCAGCAGTCGCGGAGGCACAGATACGCAGTATTTT. Full variable domain (rest looked up from reference TRBV28 and TRBJ2-3): DVKVTQSSRYLVKRTGEKVFLECVQDMDHENMFWYRQDPGLGLRLIYFSYDVKMKEKGDIPEGYSVSREKKERFSLILESASTNQTSMYLCASSRGGTDTQYFGPGTRLTVL.

The chain has TRBV9 and TRBJ2-5, with a possible D match to TRBD2 (5 bases). Trimming cost V 0 bases and J 5 bases, with 8 bases left between them. Germline V gives CDR1 SGDLS, CDR2 YYNGEE. The CDR3 runs 13 residues. In DNA form, the CDR3 reads TGTGCCAGCAGCGTAGCGGGGAGTGAGACCCAGTACTTC. Encoded protein: CASSVAGSETQYF.

This chain links TRBV6-5 with TRBJ2-1; TRBD2 matches at 11 bases. Germline CDR1 MNHEY, CDR2 SVGAGI. The J segment lost 8 bases and the V segment lost 6 bases, leaving 9 bases of the junction unmatched. This CDR3 comprises 15 residues. Written as DNA, the CDR3 is TGTGCCAGCAGCCAGGGACTAGCGGTTAAGGATGAGCAGTTCTTC. Its protein is CASSQGLAVKDEQFF.

The V gene is TRBV2, the J gene TRBJ2-1; perhaps TRBD2 as D (5 bases). CDR1 is SNHLY, CDR2 FYNNEI, per germline. This CDR3 is built from 14 residues. The V end was cut by 1 base, the J end by 3 bases, with 7 bases between. The CDR3 is CASSEGTLYNEQFF. The CDR3 DNA is TGTGCCAGCAGTGAAGGGACTCTCTACAATGAGCAGTTCTTC.

The chain is built from TRBV7-8 and TRBJ1-2; no definite D call. This CDR3 comprises 13 residues. Germline V gene data show CDR1 as SGHVS and CDR2 as FQNEAQ. Trimming cost V 5 bases and J 3 bases, with 10 bases left between them. Written as DNA, the CDR3 is TGTGCCAGCAGCCCCGTGGCAGACTATGGCTACACCTTC. Its protein is CASSPVADYGYTF. The whole variable domain, remainder taken from reference TRBV7-8 and TRBJ1-2, is GAGVSQSPRYKVAKRGQDVALRCDPISGHVSLFWYQQALGQGPEFLTYFQNEAQLDKSGLPSDRFFAERPEGSVSTLKIQRTQQEDSAVYLCASSPVADYGYTFGSGTRLTVV.

This sequence joins TRBV11-1 and TRBJ2-5; a weak D match, TRBD1 (5 bases). Germline CDR1 is SGHAT and CDR2 is FQDESV (reference sequence). CDR3 length: 16 amino acids. Trimming stripped 5 bases from V and 5 bases from J, with 21 bases between. The DNA for the CDR3 is TGTGCCAGCAGCCCCTCGGGCGGATATTCAGGGGAGACCCAGTACTTC. It translates to CASSPSGGYSGETQYF.

This chain links TRBV11-1 with TRBJ2-1; D is unclear. V was clipped by 0 bases and J by 8 bases, with 2 bases between them. The CDR3 sequence is 11 residues long. Germline V gene lookup returns CDR1 SGHAT and CDR2 FQDESV (reference sequence). The CDR3 region is CASSLAYEQFF. CDR3 bases: TGTGCCAGCAGCTTAGCCTATGAGCAGTTCTTC.

The rearrangement links TRBV19 to TRBJ2-2; 9 bases map to TRBD2. V trimming: 7 bases; J trimming: 6 bases; junction bases outside the gene matches: 6. This CDR3 has 14 amino acids. CDR1 and CDR2 (germline): LNHDA, SQIVND (reference sequence). The DNA of the CDR3 is TGTGCCAGTATAGCGGGAGTAGGAGCCGGGGAGCTGTTTTTT. This encodes CASIAGVGAGELFF.

The chain joins TRBV7-9 to TRBJ1-1, with D tentatively TRBD1 (6 bases). Germline CDR1 SEHNR, CDR2 FQNEAQ (reference sequence). The CDR3 extends over 16 amino acids. V was shortened by 1 base and J by 2 bases, with 14 bases between the two germline ends. The CDR3 coding sequence is TGTGCCAGCAGCTTAGTAGCGGGGGCAGGAAACACTGAAGCTTTCTTT. It translates to CASSLVAGAGNTEAFF.